The entry below gives a single TCR beta chain sequence along with its context. The data stem from a study of beta chain features in type 1 diabetes. The isolated RNA, all of it, was reverse transcribed, so expressed TCRB transcripts were what got sequenced. Sequencing used immunoSEQ multiplex PCR; TCRdb keeps in-frame clones, though not all of them. Of a few hundred thousand clones in the sample, 20% were seen once. CDR1 is SGHRS, CDR2 YFSETQ, per germline. The CDR3 runs to 13 residues. Deletions cut 7 bases from V and 1 base from J, with 12 bases between. The chain has TRBV5-1 and TRBJ2-7, with D possibly TRBD1 on 5 matching bases. This TCR was recovered from a woman aged 18-29 years in good health. Sequencing was done on a sample of naive CD4+ T cells from blood. CDR3 region: CASLREGSYEQYF. The CDR3 region has the DNA TGCGCCAGCCTCAGGGAAGGGTCCTACGAGCAGTACTTC.